This T cell receptor (beta chain) was identified in a study of blood T cells in healthy people across ages. For the study at large: Per two T cells, about one barcoded beta molecule was captured through template switching.

In terms of origin and age, donors were healthy Caucasian individuals from Russia aged about 6 to 90. V was trimmed by 5 bases and J by 8 bases, leaving 9 bases between them. The CDR3 has 12 amino acids. To note about this clonotype: Antigen unknown.

Primers used in a second PCR of about 7 to 12 cycles were a sample-barcoded 5' primer and a J-beta primer mix. TCRdb re-analysed the 5' RACE reads in MiXCR, keeping a single row per CDR3 protein. Of roughly 790,000 distinct CDR3 sequences in the sample, around 46% were seen once. Study-wide points: Researchers said unsorted PBMCs prevented a conclusive naive versus antigen-experienced comparison.

J is TRBJ1-4 and V is TRBV12-3 or TRBV12-4; the D is unclear. Sequenced sample: blood. The clonotype was recovered from a woman aged 60 to 75 in good health. The chain's CDR3 is CASSPRAEKLFF. Here the CDR3 DNA reads TGTGCCAGCAGTCCTAGGGCCGAAAAACTGTTTTTT.